These 22 T cell receptor beta chains were all obtained from the same sample, sequenced in a study of CD8+ T cells in alopecia areata. It was cDNA, reverse transcribed from extracted RNA, that served as the sequencing template. The table came from immunoSEQ multiplex PCR; TCRdb's copy has only in-frame clones and leaves some out. The data contain a few hundred thousand clones, approximately 60% of them singletons. Sample: CD8+ T cells sorted from blood. The receptors stem from a human donor in good health.

This clone was recorded only once. The chain recombines TRBV27 with TRBJ1-1; D may be TRBD1 (5 bases). CDR1 is MNHEY and CDR2 is SMNVEV in the germline V gene (reference sequence). V lost 0 bases and J 0 bases, leaving 11 bases between the germline ends. The CDR3 spans 16 residues. CDR3 sequence reads: CASSLSTGTMNTEAFF. Written as DNA, the CDR3 is TGTGCCAGCAGTTTATCGACCGGGACGATGAACACTGAAGCTTTCTTT.

The chain employs TRBV6-5 and TRBJ2-1; tentative D call: TRBD1 (5 bases). The CDR3 totals 14 residues. The ends were cut back, 6 bases at V and 3 bases at J, with 12 bases in the middle. CDR1 is MNHEY, CDR2 SVGAGI, per germline. DNA for the CDR3: TGTGCCAGCAGAATCGACAGTAACTACAATGAGCAGTTCTTC. Its protein is CASRIDSNYNEQFF.

This clone was seen a handful of times. The sample has other DNA sequences that encode this CDR3 too. This chain uses TRBV11-2 with TRBJ1-1; D is uncertain. Germline V lookup: CDR1 SGHAT, CDR2 FQNNGV. This CDR3 is built from 13 residues. Trimming cost V 3 bases and J 4 bases, with 9 bases left between them. The CDR3 DNA sequence: TGTGCCAGCAGCTTCAGTGGGGTCACTGAAGCTTTCTTT. It is translated as CASSFSGVTEAFF.

This clone was observed a handful of times. The CDR3 coding sequence is TGTGCCAGCAGTACGGGCAATGAAAAACTGTTTTTT. Protein product: CASSTGNEKLFF. V gene TRBV9 combines with J gene TRBJ1-4; D ambiguous. This CDR3 region has 12 residues. Looked up from germline, CDR1 is SGDLS and CDR2 is YYNGEE. Trimming pared 5 bases from V and 5 bases from J, leaving 7 bases between.

The V and J genes are TRBV5-1 and TRBJ1-1; unclear D gene. V gave up 3 bases and J gave up 1 base, with 10 bases separating them. The germline V gene has CDR1 SGHRS and CDR2 YFSETQ. The CDR3 spans 14 residues. CDR3: CASSSVRENTEAFF. For the CDR3, the DNA is TGCGCCAGCAGCTCCGTAAGGGAGAACACTGAAGCTTTCTTT.

The chain carries TRBV29-1 and TRBJ1-2; the match to TRBD1 covers 9 bases. The CDR3 loop spans 13 amino acids. V was clipped by 5 bases and J by 4 bases; unmatched bases: 5. Looked up from germline, CDR1 is SQVTM and CDR2 is ANQGSEA. CDR3 sequence reads: CSVTTGGAYGYTF. DNA of the CDR3: TGCAGCGTTACCACAGGGGGCGCCTATGGCTACACCTTC.

This sequence joins TRBV7-9 and TRBJ1-2; D is unresolved. CDR3 length: 14 amino acids. Germline CDR1 reads SEHNR; CDR2 reads FQNEAQ (reference sequence). V lost 7 bases and J 3 bases, leaving 15 bases between the germline ends. For the CDR3, the DNA is TGTGCCAGCACCGGCGGGTTAGAGGACTATGGCTACACCTTC. Its translation: CASTGGLEDYGYTF.

The rearrangement joins TRBV5-6 to TRBJ2-1; tentative D call: TRBD2 (5 bases). V was shortened by 4 bases and J by 8 bases, with 19 bases between the two germline ends. This CDR3 contains 15 residues. Germline values: CDR1 SGHDT, CDR2 YYEEEE. CDR3 DNA sequence: TGTGCCAGCAGCCTGACACCGACTCAGAGGGATGAGCAGTTCTTC. It encodes CASSLTPTQRDEQFF.

The genes are TRBV4-1 and TRBJ2-7; TRBD1 matches 7 bases. V dropped 0 bases and J dropped 2; count of bases not matched to a gene: 4. The CDR3 length is 15 residues. From germline, CDR1 is MGHRA and CDR2 YSYEKL. CDR3 amino acids: CASSQETGTPYEQYF. The CDR3 DNA sequence: TGCGCCAGCAGCCAAGAGACAGGGACCCCCTACGAGCAGTACTTC.

This clone was seen more than once but under ten times. The chain joins TRBV29-1 to TRBJ1-1; no firm D call. Germline lookup yields CDR1 SQVTM and CDR2 ANQGSEA. This CDR3 region has 11 residues. V lost 6 bases, J lost 8 bases, and 13 bases lay in between. CDR3 coding DNA: TGCAGCGTCCGTGGGGTTAGCGAAGCTTTCTTT. Protein: CSVRGVSEAFF.

This chain links TRBV2 with TRBJ2-7; 10 bases fit TRBD2. CDR1 SNHLY and CDR2 FYNNEI come from the germline V gene. The J segment lost 5 bases and the V segment lost 2 bases, leaving 9 bases of the junction unmatched. This CDR3 has 16 residues. In DNA, the CDR3 is TGTGCCAGCAGTGAAAGGCCAGCGGGGGGGCCCCACGAGCAGTACTTC. As protein: CASSERPAGGPHEQYF.

V usage is TRBV29-1 and J usage is TRBJ2-5, with unresolved D. V lost 3 bases to trimming and J lost 7 bases, with 9 bases between them. Per germline, CDR1 SQVTM and CDR2 ANQGSEA. The CDR3 is 11 residues long. CDR3 in amino acids: CSVDWSGTQYF. CDR3 sequence (DNA): TGCAGCGTTGATTGGTCTGGGACCCAGTACTTC.

This sequence joins TRBV2 and TRBJ1-6, with TRBD1 identical over 8 bases. The CDR3 is 14 amino acids. J was trimmed by 10 bases and V by 5 bases; bases with no gene match: 7. The germline V gene encodes CDR1 SNHLY and CDR2 FYNNEI. In DNA form, the CDR3 reads TGTGCCAGCAGTCCGACAGGGGTTGGGTCACCCCTCCACTTT. This gives the protein CASSPTGVGSPLHF.

The rearrangement uses TRBV27 and TRBJ1-2; TRBD1 is a possible D gene (6 bases). This CDR3 is built from 13 residues. Trimming shortened V by 4 bases and J by 8 bases, and 14 bases separated the two germline ends. Germline V lookup: CDR1 MNHEY, CDR2 SMNVEV (reference sequence). CDR3 loop: CASSSTGRGGYTF. The CDR3 nucleotides read TGTGCCAGCAGTTCGACAGGACGGGGGGGCTACACCTTC.

The DNA of the CDR3 is TGCACCAGCAGACTCAAACTAAATCTGACAAATAAGCAGCCCCAGCATTTT. Translating gives CTSRLKLNLTNKQPQHF. The rearrangement links TRBV1 to TRBJ1-5. TRBV1 is described as a pseudogene. The CDR3 extends over 17 amino acids.

This chain links TRBV7-9 with TRBJ2-3; TRBD2 might be the D (5 bases). The germline V gene encodes CDR1 SEHNR and CDR2 FQNEAQ (reference sequence). The CDR3 has 16 amino acids. V lost 5 bases, J lost 0 bases, and 15 bases lay in between. CDR3 protein: CASSPGVSVSTDTQYF. The CDR3 nucleotides read TGTGCCAGCAGCCCCGGGGTCTCGGTCAGCACAGATACGCAGTATTTT.

V usage is TRBV7-9 and J usage is TRBJ1-1, with 7 positions matching TRBD1. The trim removed 5 bases at V and 0 bases at J, leaving 6 bases unmatched. From germline, CDR1 is SEHNR and CDR2 FQNEAQ (reference sequence). This CDR3 has 15 residues. The CDR3 region has the DNA TGTGCCAGCAGCACACGACAGGGCCTGAACACTGAAGCTTTCTTT. Its translation is CASSTRQGLNTEAFF.

The rearrangement joins TRBV6-5 to TRBJ2-7; D gene unclear. The CDR3 length is 12 residues. The V end was cut by 8 bases, the J end by 2 bases, with 10 bases between. Germline lookup yields CDR1 MNHEY and CDR2 SVGAGI. CDR3 region: CASRASAYEQYF. Written as DNA, the CDR3 is TGTGCCAGCCGAGCCTCTGCCTACGAGCAGTACTTC.

The V call is TRBV13, the J call TRBJ1-1; possibly TRBD1 for D (6 bases). The germline V gene encodes CDR1 PRHDT and CDR2 FYEKMQ (reference sequence). CDR3 length: 14 amino acids. Trimming stripped 3 bases from V and 4 bases from J, with 12 bases between. The CDR3 nucleotides read TGTGCCAGCAGCTTCGGCAGGGGCGGCACTGAAGCTTTCTTT. It yields the protein CASSFGRGGTEAFF.

As regards this clone: Additional DNA sequences in this sample encode the identical CDR3. The V and J genes are TRBV6-5 and TRBJ1-5; the D gene is possibly TRBD1 (6 bases). CDR3 length: 14 amino acids. The V end was cut by 0 bases, the J end by 4 bases, with 7 bases between. CDR1 is MNHEY, CDR2 SVGAGI, per germline. The CDR3 sequence: CASSYSGGNQPQHF. The CDR3 bases are TGTGCCAGCAGTTACTCAGGGGGGAATCAGCCCCAGCATTTT.

The chain couples TRBV7-2 to TRBJ2-7, with D perhaps being TRBD1 or TRBD2 (5 bases each). Trimming took off 1 base at V and 2 bases at J, with 12 bases between the two ends. The CDR3 extends over 15 amino acids. The V gene's germline CDR1 is SGHTA and CDR2 FQGNSA. The CDR3 nucleotides are TGTGCCAGCAGCTTAGAGGAGGCAGGGACCTACGAGCAGTACTTC. It encodes CASSLEEAGTYEQYF.

The chain recombines TRBV29-1 with TRBJ1-1; TRBD1 is a possible D gene (6 bases). This CDR3 has 12 amino acids. Germline V lookup: CDR1 SQVTM, CDR2 ANQGSEA. The V and J ends lost 8 bases and 8 bases respectively, with 18 bases between them. CDR3 sequence (DNA): TGCAGCACATTCGGGGCCGGGACAGAAGCTTTCTTT. Translating it yields CSTFGAGTEAFF.